This is a list of T cell receptor beta chains from one sample in a study of shared clonotypes between healthy human individuals. The data were produced by immunoSEQ multiplex PCR, yet TCRdb's version contains in-frame clones alone and is incomplete. This table has millions of clones, 85% to 95% appearing once. The source material was naive CD8+ T cells sorted from blood. These receptors were taken from a man between 18 and 35 years old in good health. The CDR3 runs from the conserved cysteine through the conserved F or W. D genes are given only for firm matches.

d_gene	v_gene	j_gene	CDR3nt	CDR3aa
-	TRBV6-1	TRBJ1-5	TGTGCCAGCAGCGAGTACAATCAGCCCCAGCATTTT	CASSEYNQPQHF
-	TRBV5-6	TRBJ1-2	TGTGCCAGCAGCTTGTGGGCCGAAGCGGGTGGCTACACCTTC	CASSLWAEAGGYTF
TRBD2	TRBV4-3	TRBJ2-5	TGCGCCAGCAGCCAAGTTTGGGGACTAGCGGGAGGAGGGGCGGAGACCCAGTACTTC	CASSQVWGLAGGGAETQYF
-	TRBV5-6	TRBJ2-7	TGTGCCAGCAGCTTAGGAGGGTACGAGCAGTACTTC	CASSLGGYEQYF
TRBD1	TRBV27	TRBJ1-2	TGTGCCAGCAGTTTAATGGCCGGGACAGGGTCGCACCATGGCTACACCTTC	CASSLMAGTGSHHGYTF
-	TRBV6-5	TRBJ1-1	TGTGCCAGCAGTTACGAGGGACGGACTCAGAACACTGAAGCTTTCTTT	CASSYEGRTQNTEAFF
-	TRBV5-1	TRBJ2-7	TGCGCCAGCAGCTTGGGGGTTTCCTACGAGCAGTACTTC	CASSLGVSYEQYF
-	TRBV28	TRBJ1-4	TGTGCCAGCAGTTTAGGGGGAGGGAATGAAAAACTGTTTTTT	CASSLGGGNEKLFF
TRBD2	TRBV6-5	TRBJ2-5	TGTGCCAGCAGTCTAGCGGGAGGGCCCGAGACCCAGTACTTC	CASSLAGGPETQYF
TRBD2	TRBV6-5	TRBJ2-2	TGTGCCAGCATTCAGCGGGAGACCGGGGAGCTGTTTTTT	CASIQRETGELFF
-	TRBV5-1	TRBJ2-7	TGCGCCAGCAGCCTCAGCTCCTACGAGCAGTACTTC	CASSLSSYEQYF
-	TRBV27	TRBJ1-1	TGTGCCAGCAGTCTAAGGAGGGAAGGAAGCACTGAAGCTTTCTTT	CASSLRREGSTEAFF
-	TRBV7-8	TRBJ2-5	TGTGCCAGCAGCTTAGCCTCCGAGGAGACCCAGTACTTC	CASSLASEETQYF
-	TRBV28	TRBJ2-7	TGTGCCAGCAGTTTACCGGGCACCTCCTACGAGCAGTACTTC	CASSLPGTSYEQYF
-	TRBV11-2	TRBJ2-7	TGTGCCAGCAGCTCGACCCGGGACGGACCCTACGAGCAGTACTTC	CASSSTRDGPYEQYF
-	TRBV10-2	TRBJ2-7	TGCGCCAGCAGCGGAATTACCGGCTCCTACGAGCAGTACTTC	CASSGITGSYEQYF
-	TRBV7-9	TRBJ2-1	TGTGCCAGCCTAATAACAGGAGTAGATGAGCAGTTCTTC	CASLITGVDEQFF